This T cell receptor beta chain was obtained from a study of human T cells and chemical hapten exposure. Using its own MiXCR run on the RACE reads, TCRdb lists one record per CDR3 protein. The table lists around 130,000 distinct CDR3 sequences, 8.5% to 9.5% of them singletons. The CDR3 runs 14 residues. Germline V gene data show CDR1 as KGHSH and CDR2 as LQKENI. Trimming left V 3 bases short and J 4 bases short, with 9 bases between. Time point described: healthy volunteer bleed at 2 weeks. Unfractionated whole blood served as the source for total RNA extraction. The sample consisted of whole blood. This chain uses TRBV18 with TRBJ1-4; D might be TRBD1 (5 bases). This TCR was sampled from a male donor in good health. Some clones in this sample may be carry-over from other donors' samples. The CDR3 is CASSPGPNNEKLFF. As DNA, the CDR3 is TGTGCCAGCTCACCGGGACCGAATAATGAAAAACTGTTTTTT.